This T cell receptor (beta chain) comes out of a study of blood T cell repertoires in COVID-19. Overall study context: Sites across the United States, Italy and Spain contributed samples from acute and convalescent COVID-19. In each case, the material was cDNA or gDNA derived from T cells, B-cell-depleted T cells, or PBMCs.

Under the authors' procedure: Estimation of nucleated cell counts relied on the amplification of reference gene primers. Here immunoSEQ multiplex PCR was the method, and the copy in TCRdb shows in-frame clones only, minus some. D and trimming come from the DNA, and the V and J calls and clone size come from that table. Here the sample spans more than 200,000 clones, 84% being singletons. The CDR3 loop spans 15 amino acids. Trimming took 2 bases from V and 4 from J; bases not matched to a gene: 3. Germline CDR1 is LGHNA and CDR2 is YSLEER. The sample was peripheral blood. The rearrangement links TRBV4-3 to TRBJ2-7; 12 nucleotides agree with TRBD2. This clonotype was obtained from a woman aged 35 to 49 who had recovered from COVID-19. The CDR3 is CASSQLLAGGYEQYF. The CDR3 DNA reads TGCGCCAGCAGCCAATTGCTAGCGGGGGGGTACGAGCAGTACTTC.